These T cell receptor beta chains were read from a single sample in a study of cytomegalovirus exposure and HLA in healthy donors. Sequenced by immunoSEQ multiplex PCR; TCRdb stores in-frame clones only, minus some. The sample has about 180,000 clones, less than 85% seen once; the top ten hold around 5.7%. Sequencing used PBMCs. The receptors originated from a man aged 40-55 years in good health and CMV-seronegative. Each CDR3 is given with its conserved first and last residue. D genes are given only for firm matches. Expanded clones are given a class, and other clones once, few, many or no size at all.

d_gene: -; abundance: few; j_gene: TRBJ2-3; v_gene: TRBV5-6; CDR3aa: CASSQTSTDTQYF; CDR3nt: TGTGCCAGCAGCCAAACTAGCACAGATACGCAGTATTTT
d_gene: TRBD2; abundance: few; j_gene: TRBJ2-1; v_gene: TRBV7-6; CDR3aa: CASSLRTLTSGGANNEQFF; CDR3nt: TGTGCCAGCAGCTTAAGAACATTGACTAGCGGGGGTGCAAACAATGAGCAGTTCTTC
d_gene: -; abundance: once; j_gene: TRBJ2-1; v_gene: TRBV19; CDR3aa: CASSGLRGYEQFF; CDR3nt: TGTGCCAGTAGTGGGCTCCGTGGATATGAGCAGTTCTTC
d_gene: TRBD1; abundance: -; j_gene: TRBJ1-1; v_gene: TRBV7-2; CDR3aa: CASSLDRANTEAFF; CDR3nt: TGTGCCAGCAGCTTGGACAGGGCGAACACTGAAGCTTTCTTT
d_gene: TRBD1; abundance: few; j_gene: TRBJ1-4; v_gene: TRBV27; CDR3aa: CASSWGQGSEKLFF; CDR3nt: TGTGCCAGCAGTTGGGGACAGGGAAGTGAAAAACTGTTTTTT
d_gene: TRBD2; abundance: -; j_gene: TRBJ2-1; v_gene: TRBV27; CDR3aa: CASSRTSGRNEQFF; CDR3nt: TGTGCCAGCAGTCGGACTAGTGGTAGGAATGAGCAGTTCTTC
d_gene: -; abundance: -; j_gene: TRBJ2-1; v_gene: TRBV4-3; CDR3aa: CASSQESGGWGFDEQFF; CDR3nt: TGCGCCAGCAGCCAAGAGTCAGGGGGGTGGGGGTTCGATGAGCAGTTCTTC
d_gene: TRBD1; abundance: -; j_gene: TRBJ2-7; v_gene: TRBV4-1; CDR3aa: CASSQDRDRGPNEQYF; CDR3nt: TGCGCCAGCAGCCAAGATAGGGACAGGGGGCCGAACGAGCAGTACTTC
d_gene: -; abundance: -; j_gene: TRBJ2-7; v_gene: TRBV11-2; CDR3aa: CASSPARYEQYF; CDR3nt: TGTGCCAGCAGCCCAGCCAGGTACGAGCAGTACTTC
d_gene: -; abundance: -; j_gene: TRBJ1-1; v_gene: TRBV12-5; CDR3aa: CASGSGLAREAFF; CDR3nt: TGTGCTAGTGGTTCGGGACTGGCACGTGAAGCTTTCTTT
d_gene: TRBD2; abundance: -; j_gene: TRBJ2-3; v_gene: TRBV7-2; CDR3aa: CASSTGTSGGGTDTQYF; CDR3nt: TGTGCCAGCAGCACCGGGACTAGCGGGGGAGGCACAGATACGCAGTATTTT
d_gene: -; abundance: -; j_gene: TRBJ2-7; v_gene: TRBV27; CDR3aa: CASSFQGAYEQYF; CDR3nt: TGTGCCAGCAGTTTTCAAGGGGCCTACGAGCAGTACTTC
d_gene: -; abundance: -; j_gene: TRBJ1-3; v_gene: TRBV29-1; CDR3aa: CSVSQGYSGNTIYF; CDR3nt: TGCAGCGTCTCACAGGGCTACTCTGGAAACACCATATATTTT
d_gene: TRBD2; abundance: -; j_gene: TRBJ2-5; v_gene: TRBV5-1; CDR3aa: CASSSSAGGRETQYF; CDR3nt: TGCGCCAGCAGCTCCTCAGCGGGGGGGAGGGAGACCCAGTACTTC
d_gene: TRBD2; abundance: -; j_gene: TRBJ2-3; v_gene: TRBV5-6; CDR3aa: CASSPTSGRAVGDTQYF; CDR3nt: TGTGCCAGCAGCCCGACTAGCGGGAGGGCCGTAGGAGATACGCAGTATTTT
d_gene: -; abundance: few; j_gene: TRBJ2-1; v_gene: TRBV29-1; CDR3aa: CSVLDNEQFF; CDR3nt: TGCAGCGTTCTTGACAATGAGCAGTTCTTC